The text below deals with one T cell receptor beta chain. No antigen is known for it. Deletions cut 2 bases from V and 5 bases from J, with 12 bases between. Germline V CDR1 and CDR2: MNHNS, SASEGT. This CDR3 region has 14 residues. This PCR relied on a set of 60 Vbeta primers and 13 Jbeta primers. Authors' methods: Unique TCR beta chains totaled some 80 million in a later count, with around 10 million of them shared. Using immunoSEQ multiplex PCR, the repertoire was profiled, and TCRdb retains in-frame clones only, with some absent. The DNA was the basis for D and trimming; V, J and clone size are from that table. The sample has over 100,000 clones; 65% to 80% are singletons. This sample was taken from a study of cytomegalovirus exposure and HLA in healthy donors. General observations from the study: The authors enumerated 150 to 200 TCR beta chains as linked to cytomegalovirus.

The receptor was derived from a male donor in good health and CMV-seropositive. What was sequenced was PBMCs. The rearrangement links TRBV6-1 to TRBJ1-1; D is uncertain. Written as DNA, the CDR3 is TGTGCCAGCAGTGAAAGAGGCAGAGATACTGAAGCTTTCTTT. The encoded protein is CASSERGRDTEAFF.